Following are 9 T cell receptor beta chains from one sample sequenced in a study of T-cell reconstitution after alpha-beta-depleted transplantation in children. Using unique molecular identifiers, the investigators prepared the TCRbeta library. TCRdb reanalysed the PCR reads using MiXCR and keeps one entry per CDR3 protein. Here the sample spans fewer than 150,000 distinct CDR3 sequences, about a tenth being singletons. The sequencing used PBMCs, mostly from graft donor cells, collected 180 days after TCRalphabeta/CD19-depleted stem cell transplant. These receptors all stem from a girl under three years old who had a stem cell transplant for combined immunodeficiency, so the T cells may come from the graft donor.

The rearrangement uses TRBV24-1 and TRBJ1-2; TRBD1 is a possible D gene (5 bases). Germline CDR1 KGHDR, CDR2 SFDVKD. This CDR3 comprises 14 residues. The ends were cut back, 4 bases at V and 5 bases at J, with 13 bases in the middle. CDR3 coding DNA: TGTGCCACCAGTGAGCCCGGGACGGAGTATGGCTACACCTTC. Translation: CATSEPGTEYGYTF.

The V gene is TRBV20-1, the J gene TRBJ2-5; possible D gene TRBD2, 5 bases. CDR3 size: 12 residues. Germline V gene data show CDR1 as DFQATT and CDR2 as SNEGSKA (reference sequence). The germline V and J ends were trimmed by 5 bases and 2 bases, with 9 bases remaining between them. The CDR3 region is CSAQRRQETQYF. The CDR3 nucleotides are TGCAGTGCTCAGCGGAGGCAAGAGACCCAGTACTTC.

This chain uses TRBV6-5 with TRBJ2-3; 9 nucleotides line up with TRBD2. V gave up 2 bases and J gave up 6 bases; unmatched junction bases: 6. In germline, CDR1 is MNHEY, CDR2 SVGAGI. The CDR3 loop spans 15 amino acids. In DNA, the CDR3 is TGTGCCAGCAGTTACGGCGGGAGGGCCGGGGATACGCAGTATTTT. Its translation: CASSYGGRAGDTQYF.

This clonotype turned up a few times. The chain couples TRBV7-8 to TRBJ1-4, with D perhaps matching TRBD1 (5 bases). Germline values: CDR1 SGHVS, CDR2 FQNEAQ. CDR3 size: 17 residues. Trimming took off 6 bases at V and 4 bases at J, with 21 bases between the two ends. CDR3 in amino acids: CASRRHVGGRNNEKLFF. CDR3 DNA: TGTGCCAGCAGGAGACATGTCGGGGGACGGAATAATGAAAAACTGTTTTTT.

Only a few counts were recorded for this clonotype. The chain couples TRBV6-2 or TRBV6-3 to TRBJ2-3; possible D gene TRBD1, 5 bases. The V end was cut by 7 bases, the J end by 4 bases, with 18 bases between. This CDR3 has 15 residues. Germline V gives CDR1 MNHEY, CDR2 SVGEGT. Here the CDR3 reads CASTRPNRQSDTQYF. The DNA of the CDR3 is TGTGCCAGCACTAGACCCAACCGACAGTCAGATACGCAGTATTTT.

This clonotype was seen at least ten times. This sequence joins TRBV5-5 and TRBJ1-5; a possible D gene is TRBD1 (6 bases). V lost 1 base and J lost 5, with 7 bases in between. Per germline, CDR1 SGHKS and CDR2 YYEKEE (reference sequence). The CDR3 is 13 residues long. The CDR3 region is CASSLRGDQPQHF. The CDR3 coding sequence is TGTGCCAGCAGCTTGAGGGGGGATCAGCCCCAGCATTTT.

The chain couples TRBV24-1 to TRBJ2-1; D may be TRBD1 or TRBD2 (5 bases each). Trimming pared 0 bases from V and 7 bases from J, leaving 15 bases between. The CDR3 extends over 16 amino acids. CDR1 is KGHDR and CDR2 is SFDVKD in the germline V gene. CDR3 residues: CATSDLGAGAPNEQFF. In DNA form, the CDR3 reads TGTGCCACCAGTGATTTGGGGGCCGGGGCCCCTAATGAGCAGTTCTTC.

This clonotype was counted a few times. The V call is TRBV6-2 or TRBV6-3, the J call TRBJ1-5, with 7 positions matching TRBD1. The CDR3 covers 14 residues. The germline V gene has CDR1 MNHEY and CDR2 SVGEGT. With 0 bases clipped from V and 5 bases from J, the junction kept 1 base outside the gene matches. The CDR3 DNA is TGTGCCAGCAGTTACTCAGGGGGCCATCAGCCCCAGCATTTT. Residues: CASSYSGGHQPQHF.

The CDR3 bases are TGTGCCAGCAGTTACAGGGGGGACACCGGGGAGCTGTTTTTT. Residues: CASSYRGDTGELFF. V and J are TRBV6-5 and TRBJ2-2, with D perhaps matching TRBD1 or TRBD2 (6 bases each). The CDR3 is made up of 14 amino acids. Germline V gene sequence: CDR1 MNHEY, CDR2 SVGAGI. V dropped 2 bases and J dropped 3 bases, with 7 bases sitting between them.